This entry lists 19 T cell receptor beta chains sequenced from one sample in a study of T cells in Graves' hyperthyroidism and ophthalmopathy. RNA transcripts gave rise to amplified TCR beta CDR3 regions. First-round RT-PCR targeting the TCR CDR3 was performed with the HTBI primer set. TCRdb reprocessed the multiplex PCR reads via MiXCR and lists one record per CDR3 protein. The sample includes 480,000 or so distinct CDR3 sequences, 40% to 50% of them seen just once. Sequencing was performed on peripheral blood or thyroid tissue (not recorded which). These receptors came from an adult woman with Graves' disease, either hyperthyroidism or ophthalmopathy (not recorded which).

This clonotype was detected many times. This rearrangement joins TRBV4-3 to TRBJ2-2; 7 nucleotides agree with TRBD2. The CDR3 has 16 amino acids. With 0 bases clipped from V and 0 bases from J, the junction kept 1 base outside the gene matches. Germline V gene data show CDR1 as LGHNA and CDR2 as YSLEER. The CDR3 region is CASSQETSANTGELFF. In nucleotides, the CDR3 is TGCGCCAGCAGCCAAGAAACTAGCGCGAACACCGGGGAGCTGTTTTTT.

This chain links TRBV29-1 with TRBJ2-7; weak D call: TRBD2 (6 bases). This CDR3 has 13 residues. Germline V lookup: CDR1 SQVTM, CDR2 ANQGSEA. The ends were cut back, 8 bases at V and 0 bases at J, with 14 bases in the middle. The CDR3 DNA reads as TGCAGCCAAGAAGCTAGCGCCTCCTACGAGCAGTACTTC. The encoded protein is CSQEASASYEQYF.

At least ten counts were recorded for this clonotype. V usage is TRBV4-1 and J usage is TRBJ2-2; 8 nucleotides line up with TRBD1. The length of the CDR3 is 16 residues. J lost 0 bases, V lost 3 bases, and 3 bases had no gene match. Germline V gene data show CDR1 as MGHRA and CDR2 as YSYEKL. DNA for the CDR3: TGCGCCAGCAGCCAGGCGGGACAGGCGAACACCGGGGAGCTGTTTTTT. It yields the protein CASSQAGQANTGELFF.

In regard to this clonotype: The junction departs from the called germline gene at one end, perhaps through a read error. CDR3 in amino acids: CASSSLGPDAQYF. The CDR3 bases are TGTGCCAGCAGCTCTTTGGGGCCAGATGCGCAGTATTTT. The V gene is TRBV7-2, the J gene TRBJ2-3; weak D call: TRBD1 (5 bases). The CDR3 totals 13 residues. Germline V CDR1 and CDR2: SGHTA, FQGNSA.

This chain links TRBV2 with TRBJ1-2; D remains ambiguous. Trimming took 4 bases from V and 4 from J, leaving 10 bases between them. The CDR3 is made up of 13 amino acids. CDR1 SNHLY and CDR2 FYNNEI come from the germline V gene. The chain's CDR3 is CASSGGQSYGYTF. CDR3 bases: TGTGCCAGCAGTGGAGGGCAGAGCTATGGCTACACCTTC.

This rearrangement joins TRBV7-2 to TRBJ1-5; no firm D call. V shed 5 bases and J shed 11 bases, with 25 bases lying between them. CDR3 length equals 16 residues. Germline values: CDR1 SGHTA, CDR2 FQGNSA. Here the CDR3 reads CASSQIAGGLWETQHF. The CDR3 DNA reads TGTGCCAGCAGCCAAATAGCGGGAGGGCTGTGGGAGACCCAGCATTTT.

The V call is TRBV13, the J call TRBJ2-6; D is perhaps TRBD2 (6 bases). Trimming took 5 bases from V and 0 from J, leaving 11 bases between them. Germline values: CDR1 PRHDT, CDR2 FYEKMQ (reference sequence). The CDR3 covers 16 residues. The CDR3: CASSRGLHSGANVLTF. In DNA form, the CDR3 reads TGTGCCAGCAGCCGGGGACTGCACTCTGGGGCCAACGTCCTGACTTTC.

The chain employs TRBV11-2 and TRBJ2-5, with TRBD2 identical over 10 bases. V lost 5 bases to trimming and J lost 0 bases; unmatched junction nucleotides: 6. The CDR3 covers 16 residues. Germline V lookup: CDR1 SGHAT, CDR2 FQNNGV. CDR3 DNA sequence: TGTGCCAGCAGCCAAACTAGCGGGGCGTACCAAGAGACCCAGTACTTC. Amino acids: CASSQTSGAYQETQYF.

The chain combines TRBV9 with TRBJ2-2; D may be TRBD2 (6 bases). V was cut by 5 bases and J by 4 bases, with 15 bases left in between. The CDR3 sequence is 15 residues long. CDR1 and CDR2 from the germline V gene are SGDLS and YYNGEE. The CDR3 DNA follows: TGTGCCAGCAGTGACTCGGGGGATGGCACCGGGGAGCTGTTTTTT. It is translated as CASSDSGDGTGELFF.

In this sample, this clonotype turned up many times. The V call is TRBV5-5, the J call TRBJ1-3; TRBD1 matches at 8 bases. The CDR3 totals 15 residues. J gave up 3 bases and V 4 bases, and 6 bases lay outside the gene matches. Germline V gene lookup returns CDR1 SGHKS and CDR2 YYEKEE (reference sequence). Written as DNA, the CDR3 is TGTGCCAGCAGCCAGGACAGGGTTAATGGAAACACCATATATTTT. Translation gives CASSQDRVNGNTIYF. Full variable domain (remainder filled in from reference TRBV5-5 and TRBJ1-3): DAGVTQSPTHLIKTRGQQVTLRCSPISGHKSVSWYQQVLGQGPQFIFQYYEKEERGRGNFPDRFSARQFPNYSSELNVNALLLGDSALYLCASSQDRVNGNTIYFGEGSWLTVV.

The chain has TRBV12-3 or TRBV12-4 and TRBJ2-5, with 7 bases matching TRBD2. There are 14 residues in the CDR3. The V gene end was trimmed by 8 bases and the J gene end by 5 bases; junction bases not matched to a gene: 11. CDR3 protein: CASARRESRETQYF. Written as DNA, the CDR3 is TGTGCCAGCGCACGGCGGGAGTCCCGGGAGACCCAGTACTTC.

The V gene is TRBV7-6, the J gene TRBJ2-2; D is perhaps TRBD2 (6 bases). V was trimmed by 8 bases and J by 4 bases, leaving 8 bases between them. CDR3 length: 12 amino acids. Germline loops: CDR1 SGHVS, CDR2 FNYEAQ. The CDR3 reads CASGLPTGELFF. In DNA form, the CDR3 reads TGTGCCAGCGGACTACCCACCGGGGAGCTGTTTTTT.

V usage is TRBV14 and J usage is TRBJ1-1; the D is unclear. The germline V gene has CDR1 SGHDN and CDR2 FVKESK. V was pared by 2 bases and J by 3 bases, with 7 bases between. The CDR3 sequence is 13 residues long. CDR3 in amino acids: CASSQRVDTEAFF. CDR3 bases: TGTGCCAGCAGCCAAAGGGTTGACACTGAAGCTTTCTTT.

In its sample, this clonotype was seen a few times. The rearrangement joins TRBV30 to TRBJ1-6, with 9 nucleotides matching TRBD1. V was pared by 3 bases and J by 9 bases, with 3 bases of the junction left unmatched. This CDR3 contains 13 residues. Germline V gives CDR1 GTSNPN, CDR2 SVGIG (reference sequence). The DNA of the CDR3 is TGTGCCTGGAGGGACAGGGGCGTTTCACCCCTCCACTTT. This codes for CAWRDRGVSPLHF.

The V call is TRBV29-1, the J call TRBJ1-3; 8 bases map to TRBD1. This CDR3 contains 14 residues. Germline values: CDR1 SQVTM, CDR2 ANQGSEA. Trimming took 6 bases from V and 4 from J; bases not matched to a gene: 8. The CDR3 loop is CSVAPGTGGNTIYF. CDR3 DNA sequence: TGCAGCGTGGCCCCCGGGACAGGAGGAAACACCATATATTTT.

The sample holds one count of this clonotype. The CDR3 loop reads CASSPGPLNYGYTF. CDR3 bases: TGTGCCAGCAGCCCGGGACCCCTAAACTATGGCTACACCTTC. The chain recombines TRBV2 with TRBJ1-2, with D maybe TRBD1 (5 bases). Germline V lookup: CDR1 SNHLY, CDR2 FYNNEI. Trimming pared 6 bases from V and 2 bases from J, leaving 13 bases between. The CDR3 is 14 amino acids.

V is TRBV5-4 and J is TRBJ2-5; 7 nucleotides agree with TRBD2. Germline-derived CDR1 and CDR2 are SGHNT and YYREEE (reference sequence). Unmatched junction bases numbered 7, after V lost 3 bases and J lost 2 bases. The CDR3 totals 15 residues. CDR3 sequence: CASSSRGAGQETQYF. The CDR3 nucleotides are TGTGCCAGCAGCTCCCGGGGAGCGGGACAAGAGACCCAGTACTTC.

This clonotype was seen just once. This rearrangement joins TRBV7-8 to TRBJ1-2, with 10 bases lining up with TRBD1. V lost 5 bases and J lost 4; bases outside the gene matches: 4. CDR3 size: 14 residues. Germline CDR1 and CDR2: SGHVS and FQNEAQ. CDR3 protein: CASSQTGGSYGYTF. The CDR3 DNA reads TGTGCCAGCAGCCAGACAGGGGGCAGCTATGGCTACACCTTC.

The table lists this clonotype with a few counts. The chain recombines TRBV20-1 with TRBJ2-3; D is undetermined. Trimming took off 4 bases at V and 0 bases at J, with 5 bases between the two ends. Germline CDR1 and CDR2: DFQATT and SNEGSKA (reference sequence). This CDR3 region has 12 residues. The CDR3 DNA is TGCAGTGCTACCACAAGCACAGATACGCAGTATTTT. Protein sequence: CSATTSTDTQYF.